This TCR beta chain was identified during a study of blood T cell repertoires in COVID-19. Trimming took 5 bases from V and 4 from J; bases not matched to a gene: 2. The CDR3 loop spans 12 amino acids. Germline V lookup: CDR1 WSHSY, CDR2 SAAADI. The assay was immunoSEQ multiplex PCR, and TCRdb's table has in-frame clones only and misses some. The data contain around 150,000 clones, around 84% of them singletons. The chain joins TRBV10-2 to TRBJ2-7; TRBD1 matches at 7 bases. Specimen: peripheral blood. The TCR comes from a young man with COVID-19, enrolled during active disease. CDR3 DNA: TGCGCCAGCAGTCTGGACAGGTACGAGCAGTACTTC. Translating gives CASSLDRYEQYF.